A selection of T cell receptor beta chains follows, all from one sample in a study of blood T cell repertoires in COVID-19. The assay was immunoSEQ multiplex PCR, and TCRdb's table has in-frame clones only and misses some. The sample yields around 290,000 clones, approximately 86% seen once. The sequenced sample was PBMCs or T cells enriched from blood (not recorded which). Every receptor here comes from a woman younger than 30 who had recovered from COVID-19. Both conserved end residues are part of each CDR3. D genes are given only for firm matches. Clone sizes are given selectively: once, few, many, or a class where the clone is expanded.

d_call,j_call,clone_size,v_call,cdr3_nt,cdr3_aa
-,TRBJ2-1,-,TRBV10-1,TGCGCCAGCAGTGAGTCTGGAGTCAATGAGCAGTTCTTC,CASSESGVNEQFF
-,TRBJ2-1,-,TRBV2,TGTGCCAGCAGTGATACTCGGGCAGGGGAGCCTAGACAGGTTGAGCAGTTCTTC,CASSDTRAGEPRQVEQFF
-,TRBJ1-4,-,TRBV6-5,TGTGCCAGCAGTTACTCACCCGGGAAGGATGAAAAACTGTTTTTT,CASSYSPGKDEKLFF
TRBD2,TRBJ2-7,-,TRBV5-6,TGTGCCAGCAAGGCGGGGGGTTACGAGCAGTACTTC,CASKAGGYEQYF
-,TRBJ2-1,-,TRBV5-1,TGCGCCAGCAGCTCCCCGGGACAATACAATGAGCAGTTCTTC,CASSSPGQYNEQFF
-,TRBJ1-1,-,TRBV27,TGTGCCAGCAGTGCCACCACCGGGGTAGGCACTGAAGCTTTCTTT,CASSATTGVGTEAFF
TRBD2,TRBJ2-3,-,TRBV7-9,TGTGCCGGCGGGAGGGTCACAGATACGCAGTATTTT,CAGGRVTDTQYF
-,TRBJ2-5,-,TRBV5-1,TGCGCCAGCAGCCCCTCGACTCAAAAAGAGACCCAGTACTTC,CASSPSTQKETQYF
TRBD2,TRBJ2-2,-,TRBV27,TGTGCCAGCAGTGGACTAGCGGGGGGTTCTGGGGAGCTGTTTTTT,CASSGLAGGSGELFF
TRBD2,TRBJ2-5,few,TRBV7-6,TGTGCCAGCAGCTTAGGCCCGGGCGGTAGCGGGACGCTAGGGGAGACCCAGTACTTC,CASSLGPGGSGTLGETQYF
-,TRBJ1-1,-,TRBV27,TGTGCCAGCAGTTTCACCCAGGGTTCTGAAGCTTTCTTT,CASSFTQGSEAFF
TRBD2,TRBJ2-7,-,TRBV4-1,TGCGCCAGCAGCCAACGTGGACTAGCGGGAGGTTACGAGCAGTACTTC,CASSQRGLAGGYEQYF
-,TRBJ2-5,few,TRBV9,TGTGCCAGCAGCGTAGGCAGGGGAGGGCTCCAAGAGACCCAGTACTTC,CASSVGRGGLQETQYF
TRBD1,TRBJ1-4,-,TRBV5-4,TGTGCCAGCAGCATGCGACAGGGAGAAAAACTGTTTTTT,CASSMRQGEKLFF
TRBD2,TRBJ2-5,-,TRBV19,TGTGCCAGTAGTATAGGGGCTAGCGGGGGGCAAGAGACCCAGTACTTC,CASSIGASGGQETQYF
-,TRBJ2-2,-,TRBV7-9,TGTGCCAGCAGCGGAGGACGGTCGAACACCGGGGAGCTGTTTTTT,CASSGGRSNTGELFF
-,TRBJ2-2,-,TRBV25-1,TGTGCCAGCAGTGAGAGGGGGGGGAACACCGGGGAGCTGTTTTTT,CASSERGGNTGELFF
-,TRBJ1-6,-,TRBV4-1,TGCGCCAGCAGCCAAGCGATCGGGGAGGATAATTCACCCCTCCACTTT,CASSQAIGEDNSPLHF
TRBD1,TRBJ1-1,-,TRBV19,TGTGCCAGTAGTGCCAAACCGGGACAGGGGGCGCTGAACACTGAAGCTTTCTTT,CASSAKPGQGALNTEAFF
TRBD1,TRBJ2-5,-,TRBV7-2,TGTGCCAGCAGCTTTCCCGCGGAACAGGGGGTAGAAGAGACCCAGTACTTC,CASSFPAEQGVEETQYF
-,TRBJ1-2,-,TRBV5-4,TGTGCCAGCAGCTCCCGAGGGGGGGCCAATGGCTACACCTTC,CASSSRGGANGYTF
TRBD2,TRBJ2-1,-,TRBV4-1,TGCGCCAGCAGCCAGGAAAGGACTAGCCACTCCTACAATGAGCAGTTCTTC,CASSQERTSHSYNEQFF
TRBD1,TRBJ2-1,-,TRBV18,TGTGCCAGCTCACAAAGACAGGGGTACAATGAGCAGTTCTTC,CASSQRQGYNEQFF
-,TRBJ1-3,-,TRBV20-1,TGCAGTGCTTCCCTAAGAAACACCATATATTTT,CSASLRNTIYF
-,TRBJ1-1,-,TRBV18,TGTGCCAGCTCCCGTGAGGTGAACACTGAAGCTTTCTTT,CASSREVNTEAFF
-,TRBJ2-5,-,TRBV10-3,TGTGCCATCAGTGGGGGGCAGTGGGAGACCCAGTACTTC,CAISGGQWETQYF
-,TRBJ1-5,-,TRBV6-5,TGTGCCAGCAGTCAGTTGGGACAATTCTTTCAGCCCCAGCATTTT,CASSQLGQFFQPQHF
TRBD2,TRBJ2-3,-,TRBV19,TGTGCCAGTAGTTTGAGCGGGGGTTACCCAGACACAGATACGCAGTATTTT,CASSLSGGYPDTDTQYF
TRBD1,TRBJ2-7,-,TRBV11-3,TGTGCCAGCAGCTTACCGGGACAGGGGTACGAGCAGTACTTC,CASSLPGQGYEQYF
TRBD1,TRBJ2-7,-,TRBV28,TGTGCCAGCAGCGGACAGGGAGGCCCATACGAGCAGTACTTC,CASSGQGGPYEQYF
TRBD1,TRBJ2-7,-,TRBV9,TGTGCCAGCAGCATGACGATCCGGACAGGGACGAACGAGCAGTACTTC,CASSMTIRTGTNEQYF
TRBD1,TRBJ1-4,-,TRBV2,TGTGCCAGCAGTGTGGGGACAGGGAATGAAAAACTGTTTTTT,CASSVGTGNEKLFF
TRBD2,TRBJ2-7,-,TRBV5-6,TGTGCCAGCAGTTACGGCCAGGGAGGGTTCGAGCAGTACTTC,CASSYGQGGFEQYF
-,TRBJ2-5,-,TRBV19,TGTGCCAGTAGTATATTTGGTACAGGGTTACAAGAGACCCAGTACTTC,CASSIFGTGLQETQYF
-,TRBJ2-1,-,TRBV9,TGTGCCAGCAGCGTATACGGGATCTCCTACAATGAGCAGTTCTTC,CASSVYGISYNEQFF
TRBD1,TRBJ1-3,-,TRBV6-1,TGTGCCAGCAGTGCCGGGACAGGGTTTGTATCTGGAAACACCATATATTTT,CASSAGTGFVSGNTIYF
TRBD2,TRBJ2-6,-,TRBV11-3,TGTGCCAGCAGCTTTTACGGACTAGCAACTTTTTCTGGGGCCAACGTCCTGACTTTC,CASSFYGLATFSGANVLTF
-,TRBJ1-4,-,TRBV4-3,TGCGCCAGCAGCCATCGGAGGGTAGCTAATGAAAAACTGTTTTTT,CASSHRRVANEKLFF